The T cell receptor beta chain under discussion was sequenced for a study of vaccination and CD4 T cells after COVID-19. Study details: Participants were vaccinated with two doses, given as either BNT162b2 or mRNA-1273 vaccine.

This clonotype was counted between two and nine times. Its specificity is not known. Documented time point: late sampling 161 to 241 days after vaccination in three convalescent patients. Sample treatment: approximately 10-day PBMC culture with coronavirus spike peptide pools or control peptides (ViraFEST assay). ViraFEST stimulated the growth of antigen-specific T cells using peptide pools and subsequently profiled their TCRs by sequencing. Negative selection recovered the CD4+ T cells once they had spent 10 days in culture. Sequenced with the Oncomine TCR Beta short-read assay was DNA taken from cultured CD4+ T cells. TCRdb reanalysed the PCR reads using MiXCR and keeps one entry per CDR3 protein. The sample has about 24,000 distinct CDR3 sequences, about 29% seen once. This CDR3 contains 14 residues. Germline-derived CDR1 and CDR2 are SGHTA and FQGNSA. Losses at the gene ends were 7 bases for V and 0 bases for J; bases not matched to a gene: 5.

The chain has TRBV7-2 and TRBJ2-7; TRBD1 agrees at 8 bases. This clonotype originated in a human donor who had recovered from COVID-19. Here the sequenced sample was CD4+ T cells from blood, cultured in vitro, taken about 7 months after SARS-CoV-2 vaccination. As DNA, the CDR3 is TGTGCCAGCAAACCGGGACAGGCCTCCTACGAGCAGTACTTC. Amino acid sequence: CASKPGQASYEQYF. The full variable domain, rest sourced from reference TRBV7-2 and TRBJ2-7, is GAGVSQSPSNKVTEKGKDVELRCDPISGHTALYWYRQSLGQGLEFLIYFQGNSAPDKSGLPSDRFSAERTGGSVSTLTIQRTQQEDSAVYLCASKPGQASYEQYFGPGTRLTVT.